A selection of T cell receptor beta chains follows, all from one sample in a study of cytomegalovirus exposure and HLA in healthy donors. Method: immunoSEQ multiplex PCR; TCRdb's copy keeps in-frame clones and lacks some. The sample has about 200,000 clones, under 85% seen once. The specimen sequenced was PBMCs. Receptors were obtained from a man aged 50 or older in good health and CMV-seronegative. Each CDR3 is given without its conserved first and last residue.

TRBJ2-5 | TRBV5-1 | ASSLGGEETQY
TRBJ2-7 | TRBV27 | ASSALAGSSYEQY
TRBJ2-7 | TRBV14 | ASSQDLWTGDLLAGYHTYEQY
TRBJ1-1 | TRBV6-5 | ASRPGANTEAF
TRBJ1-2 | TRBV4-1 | ASSQVGQVYGYT
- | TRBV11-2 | ASSLEWQRAEQY
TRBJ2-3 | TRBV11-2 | ASSGDRLTDTQY
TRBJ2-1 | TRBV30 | AWSEESYNEQF
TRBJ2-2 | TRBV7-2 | ASRQTSGSPGELF
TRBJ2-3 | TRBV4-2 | ASSQDLGGRAGDTQY
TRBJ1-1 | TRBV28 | ASSLTGPPRTEAF
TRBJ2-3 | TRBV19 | ASRGGDTSTDTQY
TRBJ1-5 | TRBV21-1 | ASSKVSGTDINSNQPQH
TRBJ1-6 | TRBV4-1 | ASSQDFTDNSPLH
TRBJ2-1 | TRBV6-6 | ASRSTSASSYNEQF
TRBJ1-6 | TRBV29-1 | SVEVESNSPLH
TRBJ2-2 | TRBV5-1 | ASSPMVVGVGNTGELF
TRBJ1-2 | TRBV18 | ASSPRAPFGQGSGYT
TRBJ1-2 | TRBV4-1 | ASSQDRGLGYT
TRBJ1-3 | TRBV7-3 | ASSMDRGPSGNTIY
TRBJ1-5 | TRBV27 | ASSFGTGGKPQH
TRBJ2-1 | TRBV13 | ASSPRGREEGEQF
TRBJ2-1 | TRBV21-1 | ASSPGGEQF
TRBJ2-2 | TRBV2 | ASNGQSTGELF
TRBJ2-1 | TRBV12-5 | ASGLEEVEQF
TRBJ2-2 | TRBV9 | ASSVARRVNTGELF
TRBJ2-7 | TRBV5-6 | ASSSRDRSRYEQY
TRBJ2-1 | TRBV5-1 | ASSTPGLAGVNEQF
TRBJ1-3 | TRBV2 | ASRTSRAPGNTIY
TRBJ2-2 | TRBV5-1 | ASSLAADTGELF
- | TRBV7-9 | ASSSQALAGGNEQY
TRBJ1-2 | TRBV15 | ATSRDGRGQNYT
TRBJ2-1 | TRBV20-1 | SARDSGALV
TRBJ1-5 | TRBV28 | ASIRGRHSNQPQH
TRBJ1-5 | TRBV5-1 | ASSFTGDSNQPQH
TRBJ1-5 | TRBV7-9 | ASSLNAAREPQH
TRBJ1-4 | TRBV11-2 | ASSPVSFATNEKLF
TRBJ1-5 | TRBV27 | ASSPIGDRINQPQH
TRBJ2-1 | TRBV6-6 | ASSYSGGRADNEQF
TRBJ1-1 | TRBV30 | AWSRTGNTEAF
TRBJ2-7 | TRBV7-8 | ASSLGASYEQY
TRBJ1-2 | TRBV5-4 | ASSPGGDYGYT
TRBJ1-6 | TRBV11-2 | ASSLDQSYNSPLH
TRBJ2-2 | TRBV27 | ASSYSGANTGELF
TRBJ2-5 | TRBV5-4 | ASSRSGLAKETQY
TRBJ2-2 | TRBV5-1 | ASSLILGGDTGELF
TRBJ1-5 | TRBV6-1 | ASSRLDSHQPQH
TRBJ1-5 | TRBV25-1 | ASSESTGVSSNQPQH
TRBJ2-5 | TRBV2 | ASALTSGRAQTQY
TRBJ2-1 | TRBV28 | ASSPGLAGVDEQF
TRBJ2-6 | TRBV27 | ASSWGRAALSGANVLT
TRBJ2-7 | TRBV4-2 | ASSQVSGTEIYEQY
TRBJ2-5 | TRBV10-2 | ASLLAGGETQY
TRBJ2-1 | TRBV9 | ASSDWLGTSGNEQF
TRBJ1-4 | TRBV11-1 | ASSYRSTNEKLF
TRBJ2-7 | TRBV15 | ATSKIGTGGAYEQY
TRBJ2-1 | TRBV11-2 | ASSSSGRNNEQF
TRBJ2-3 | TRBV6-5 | ASSYRTSGYTDTQY
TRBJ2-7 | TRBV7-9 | ASSSGTSVYEQY